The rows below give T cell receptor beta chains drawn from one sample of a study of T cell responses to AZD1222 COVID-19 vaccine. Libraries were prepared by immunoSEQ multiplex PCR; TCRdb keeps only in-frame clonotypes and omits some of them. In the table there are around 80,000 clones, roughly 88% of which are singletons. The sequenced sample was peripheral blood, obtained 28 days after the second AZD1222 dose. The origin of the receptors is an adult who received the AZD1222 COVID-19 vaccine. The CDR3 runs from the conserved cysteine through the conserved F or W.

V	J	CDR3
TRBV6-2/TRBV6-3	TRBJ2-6	CASSYGLGANVLTF
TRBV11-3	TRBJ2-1	CASSSSWTGSNEQFF
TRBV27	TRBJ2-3	CASSLPDRVGGTQYF
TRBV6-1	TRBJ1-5	CASSEARFSTYSNQPQHF
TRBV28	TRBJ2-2	CASSPDRAQAMNTGELFF
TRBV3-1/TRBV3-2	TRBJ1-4	CASTPTVWSEKLFF
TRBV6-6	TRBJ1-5	CASSPPVGTSHNQPQHF
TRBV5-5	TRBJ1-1	CASSLQRMNTEAFF
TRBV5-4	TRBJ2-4	CASSIIAKFDKNIQYF
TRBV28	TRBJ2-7	CASSYPGQGGYEQYF
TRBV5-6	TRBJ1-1	CASSPGTDPEAFF
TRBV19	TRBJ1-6	CASSTGTGSTPLHF
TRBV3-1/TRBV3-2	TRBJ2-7	CASSQVQSPRSYEQYF
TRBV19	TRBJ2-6	CASSPWGATSAGANVLTF
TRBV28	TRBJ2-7	CASSMIAGGPYEQYF
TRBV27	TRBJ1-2	CASSRNGGGYGYTF
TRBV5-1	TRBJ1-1	CASSLEQGYTEAFF
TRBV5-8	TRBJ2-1	CASIILAGALYNEQFF
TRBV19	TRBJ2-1	CASSIGGLNEQFF
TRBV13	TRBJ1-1	CASSAWGSNTEAFF
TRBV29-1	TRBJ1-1	CSCLGPLRNTEAFF
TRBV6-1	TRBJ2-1	CASSELVRNEQFF
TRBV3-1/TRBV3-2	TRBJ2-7	CASSRAPFVYEQYF
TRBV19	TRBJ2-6	CASSMGGAPGANVLTF
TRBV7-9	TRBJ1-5	CASSLGGDDQPQHF
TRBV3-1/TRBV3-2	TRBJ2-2	CASSQLAQGGTGELFF
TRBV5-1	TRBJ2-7	CASSLVAGSYEQYF
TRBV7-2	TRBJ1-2	CASSLEGSVYGYTF
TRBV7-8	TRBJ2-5	CASSSRGRGETQYF
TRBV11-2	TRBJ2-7	CASSRSLIQYF
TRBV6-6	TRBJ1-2	CASSPDRSGGYTF
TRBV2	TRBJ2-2	CASSLQGAGTGELFF
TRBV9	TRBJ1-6	CASSAGTGARNSPLHF
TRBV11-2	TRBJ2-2	CASSLGRATGELFF
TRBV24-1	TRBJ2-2	CATSKNGGRTGELFF
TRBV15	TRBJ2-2	CATSKKWGSFTGELFF
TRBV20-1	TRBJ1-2	CQLGGTEGYTF
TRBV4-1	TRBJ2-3	CASSLSGRTDTQYF
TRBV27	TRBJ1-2	CASSPRPGLHYGYTF
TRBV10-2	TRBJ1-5	CASSESGSNQPQHF
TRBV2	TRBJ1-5	CASRAGQGAGQPQHF
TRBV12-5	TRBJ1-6	CASGTGNSPLHF
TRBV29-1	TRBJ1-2	CSAEGKNGYTF
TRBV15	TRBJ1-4	CATSREGTTNEKLFF
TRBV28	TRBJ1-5	CASSLGQINQPQHF
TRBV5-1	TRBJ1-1	CASSLAVMNTEAFF